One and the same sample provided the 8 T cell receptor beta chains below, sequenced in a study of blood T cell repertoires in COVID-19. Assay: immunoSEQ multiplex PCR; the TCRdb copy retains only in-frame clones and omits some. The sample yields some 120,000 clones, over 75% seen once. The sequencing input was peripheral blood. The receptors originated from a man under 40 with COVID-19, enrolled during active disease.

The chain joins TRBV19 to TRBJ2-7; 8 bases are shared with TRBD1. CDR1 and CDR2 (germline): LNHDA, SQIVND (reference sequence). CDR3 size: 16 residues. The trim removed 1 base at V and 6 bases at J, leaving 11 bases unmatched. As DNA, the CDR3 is TGTGCCAGTAGTATAGGGGCCGGACAGGGATTGGGCGAGCAGTACTTC. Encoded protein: CASSIGAGQGLGEQYF.

The CDR3 here is CASSSLAVFYNEQFF. For the CDR3, the DNA is TGTGCCAGCAGTTCTCTGGCGGTTTTCTACAATGAGCAGTTCTTC. J is TRBJ2-1 and V is TRBV27; unclear D gene. The V gene's germline CDR1 is MNHEY and CDR2 SMNVEV (reference sequence). The V gene lost 4 bases and the J gene lost 3 bases, with 13 bases spanning the gap. The CDR3 has 15 residues.

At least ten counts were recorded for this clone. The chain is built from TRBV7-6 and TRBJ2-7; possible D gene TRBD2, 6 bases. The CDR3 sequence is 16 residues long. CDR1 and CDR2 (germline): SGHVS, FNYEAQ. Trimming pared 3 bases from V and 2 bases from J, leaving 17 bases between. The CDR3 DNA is TGTGCCAGCAGCTTTTTCGGCGGGACGGGGACCTACGAGCAGTACTTC. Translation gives CASSFFGGTGTYEQYF.

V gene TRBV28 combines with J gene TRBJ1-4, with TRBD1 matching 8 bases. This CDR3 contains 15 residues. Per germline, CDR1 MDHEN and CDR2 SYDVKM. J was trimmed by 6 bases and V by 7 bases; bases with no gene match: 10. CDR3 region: CASTPGQGWDEKLFF. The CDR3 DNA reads TGTGCCAGCACCCCAGGACAGGGCTGGGATGAAAAACTGTTTTTT. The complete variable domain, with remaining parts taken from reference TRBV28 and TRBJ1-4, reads DVKVTQSSRYLVKRTGEKVFLECVQDMDHENMFWYRQDPGLGLRLIYFSYDVKMKEKGDIPEGYSVSREKKERFSLILESASTNQTSMYLCASTPGQGWDEKLFFGSGTQLSVL.

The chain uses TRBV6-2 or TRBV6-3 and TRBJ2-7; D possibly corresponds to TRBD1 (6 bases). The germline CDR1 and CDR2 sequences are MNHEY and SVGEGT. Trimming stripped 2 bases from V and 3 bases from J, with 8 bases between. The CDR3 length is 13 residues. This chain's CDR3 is CASSYGQNYEQYF. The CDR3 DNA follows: TGTGCCAGCAGTTACGGACAGAACTACGAGCAGTACTTC.

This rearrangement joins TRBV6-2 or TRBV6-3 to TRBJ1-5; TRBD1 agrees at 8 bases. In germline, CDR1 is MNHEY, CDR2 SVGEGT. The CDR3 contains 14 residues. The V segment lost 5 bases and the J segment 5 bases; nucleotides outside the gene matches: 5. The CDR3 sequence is CASSPQTGDQPQHF. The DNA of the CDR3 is TGTGCCAGCAGTCCCCAGACAGGGGATCAGCCCCAGCATTTT.

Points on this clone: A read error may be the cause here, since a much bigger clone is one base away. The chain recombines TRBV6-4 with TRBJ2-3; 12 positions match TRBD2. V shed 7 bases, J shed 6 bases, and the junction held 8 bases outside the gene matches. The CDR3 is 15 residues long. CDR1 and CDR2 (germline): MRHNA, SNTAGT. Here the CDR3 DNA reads TGTGCCAGCAATCGACTAGCGGGGGAACGGGATACGCAGTATTTT. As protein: CASNRLAGERDTQYF.

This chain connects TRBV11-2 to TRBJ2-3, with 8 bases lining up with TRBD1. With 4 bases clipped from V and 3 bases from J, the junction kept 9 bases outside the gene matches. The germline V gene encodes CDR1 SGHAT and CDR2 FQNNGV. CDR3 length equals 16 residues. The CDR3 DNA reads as TGTGCCAGCAGCTCTGTGACAGGGGCAGAAACAGATACGCAGTATTTT. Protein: CASSSVTGAETDTQYF.